The rows below give T cell receptor beta chains drawn from one sample of a study of T cell repertoires in cytomegalovirus infection. TCRdb redid the calling of the reads with MiXCR, one entry per CDR3 protein. The sample lists some 30,000 distinct CDR3 sequences, 15% to 20% occurring once. These TCRs are of unknown antigen specificity. The specimen comprised CD8+ T cells from cultured PBMCs, sampled from culture after CMV antigen stimulation. The receptors shown here come from a human donor in good health (CMV status not recorded). Some clones in this sample may be carry-over from other donors' samples. Each CDR3 is given with its conserved first and last residue. A D gene is named only where the DNA matches it firmly. For some rows the clone size is stated as once, few or many, or as a class when expanded; others skip it.

j_gene | abundance | v_gene | d_gene | CDR3aa | CDR3nt
TRBJ2-1 | NA | TRBV6-6 | NA | CASADPTDEQFF | TGTGCCAGCGCAGACCCCACGGATGAGCAGTTCTTC
TRBJ2-7 | few | TRBV29-1 | TRBD1 | CSVWDRKYEQYF | TGCAGCGTATGGGACAGGAAGTACGAGCAGTACTTC
TRBJ1-6 | NA | TRBV20-1 | NA | CSASTGLISYSPLHF | TGCAGTGCTAGTACCGGACTTATCAGCTATTCACCCCTCCACTTT
TRBJ2-7 | few | TRBV9 | TRBD1 | CASSLGTAAYEQYF | TGTGCCAGCAGCTTAGGGACAGCAGCCTACGAGCAGTACTTC
TRBJ2-7 | NA | TRBV10-1 | TRBD2 | CASSESLASGESGYEQYF | TGCGCCAGCAGTGAGTCGTTGGCTAGCGGGGAATCTGGATACGAGCAGTACTTC
TRBJ2-1 | once | TRBV5-6 | NA | CASSLGGDNEQFF | TGTGCCAGCAGCTTGGGGGGGGACAATGAGCAGTTCTTC
TRBJ2-7 | NA | TRBV20-1 | NA | CSARDPGMGEQYF | TGCAGTGCCCGGGACCCCGGGATGGGGGAGCAGTACTTC
TRBJ1-2 | few | TRBV5-6 | TRBD1 | CASSFRTGVSYGYTF | TGTGCCAGCAGCTTCAGGACAGGGGTTAGCTATGGCTACACCTTC
TRBJ2-1 | many | TRBV27 | TRBD1 | CASSSGTGGYNEQFF | TGTGCCAGCAGTAGTGGGACAGGGGGCTACAATGAGCAGTTCTTC
TRBJ1-2 | few | TRBV6-5 | NA | CASSYGPQDGYTF | TGTGCCAGCAGTTACGGACCTCAAGATGGCTACACCTTC
TRBJ2-2 | few | TRBV7-3 | NA | CASSLRRDTGELFF | TGTGCCAGCAGCTTAAGAAGAGATACCGGGGAGCTGTTTTTT
TRBJ2-1 | few | TRBV7-7 | NA | CASSPSGSSASGEQFF | TGTGCCAGCAGCCCGTCCGGTTCCTCGGCGTCGGGTGAGCAGTTCTTC
TRBJ2-5 | NA | TRBV7-3 | TRBD2 | CASSRLGRTSGASQETQYF | TGTGCCAGCAGCCGATTGGGACGTACTAGCGGAGCCTCCCAAGAGACCCAGTACTTC
TRBJ2-7 | few | TRBV7-6 | NA | CASSLEVGSGREQYF | TGTGCCAGCAGCTTAGAAGTGGGGTCGGGCCGAGAGCAGTACTTC
TRBJ2-7 | few | TRBV6-8 | NA | CASSWTGQIYEQYF | TGTGCCAGCAGCTGGACCGGGCAGATCTACGAGCAGTACTTC
TRBJ2-3 | few | TRBV7-6 | TRBD2 | CASSRGGGASDTQYF | TGTGCCAGCAGCCGCGGCGGGGGGGCTTCAGATACGCAGTATTTT
TRBJ2-1 | few | TRBV7-2 | TRBD2 | CASSPGTSGGNEQFF | TGTGCCAGCAGCCCGGGGACTAGCGGGGGGAATGAGCAGTTCTTC
TRBJ2-3 | medium-sized | TRBV19 | NA | CATKYRVTDTQYF | TGTGCCACTAAGTACAGGGTGACAGATACGCAGTATTTT